The 14 T cell receptor beta chains given below trace back to one sample, sequenced in a study of radiation and T cells in renal cell carcinoma (TCRdb year 2020). The protocol used for the library was the immunoSEQ multiplex PCR assay. This immuneACCESS table, as held by TCRdb, lists in-frame sequences with V and J called but not all clones. Of the missing ones, under half trace to an unresolved V gene in checked studies; the others have no known cause. This sample lists roughly 10,000 clones; over 55% were detected once. 15% to 20% of the sample is taken by the ten largest. Taken with the paper, the label for time point translates to: tumor resected at nephrectomy. The treatment or condition label, as the study defines it: 15 Gy SBRT to primary tumor, nephrectomy 4 weeks later. Specimen: tumor tissue, collected from a patient whose treatment included radiotherapy and nephrectomy. Receptor source: a woman in her forties or fifties with renal cell carcinoma.

The chain is built from TRBV5-1 and TRBJ2-7; D ambiguous. Trimming took 5 bases from V and 2 from J, leaving 14 bases between them. The CDR3 is made up of 14 amino acids. Looked up from germline, CDR1 is SGHRS and CDR2 is YFSETQ. CDR3 in DNA: TGCGCCAGCAGAGAGAGGACGAGCCCCTACGAGCAGTACTTC. Amino acid sequence: CASRERTSPYEQYF.

This sequence joins TRBV7-9 and TRBJ1-4; 8 nucleotides match TRBD1. The ends lost 5 bases at V and 8 bases at J; junction bases unmatched: 10. This CDR3 is 15 amino acids long. The germline CDR1 and CDR2 sequences are SEHNR and FQNEAQ (reference sequence). CDR3 amino acids: CASSRHSGGGEKLFF. DNA of the CDR3: TGTGCCAGCAGCAGGCACTCAGGGGGCGGGGAAAAACTGTTTTTT.

V gene TRBV7-9 combines with J gene TRBJ2-3; TRBD2 agrees at 15 bases. The CDR3 runs to 17 residues. CDR1 and CDR2 (germline): SEHNR, FQNEAQ (reference sequence). V was pared by 5 bases and J by 6 bases, with 9 bases of the junction left unmatched. CDR3 in amino acids: CASSPGLAGGPGDTQYF. The CDR3 DNA follows: TGTGCCAGCAGCCCCGGACTAGCGGGGGGGCCGGGTGATACGCAGTATTTT. Full variable domain (rest looked up from reference TRBV7-9 and TRBJ2-3): DTGVSQNPRHKITKRGQNVTFRCDPISEHNRLYWYRQTLGQGPEFLTYFQNEAQLEKSRLLSDRFSAERPKGSFSTLEIQRTEQGDSAMYLCASSPGLAGGPGDTQYFGPGTRLTVL.

In its sample, this clone was seen a few times. The DNA is left out, because the CDR3 cannot be placed on it with certainty; the CDR3 is given as TCRdb lists it. The chain recombines TRBV5-4 with TRBJ2-3. Germline CDR1 is SGHNT and CDR2 is YYREEE (reference sequence). The CDR3 is made up of 12 amino acids, end residues included. This CDR3 reads CASSTSTDTQYF.

The V gene is TRBV7-9, the J gene TRBJ2-5; D gene ambiguous. This CDR3 contains 11 residues. V was trimmed by 7 bases and J by 0 bases, leaving 3 bases between them. The germline CDR1 and CDR2 sequences are SEHNR and FQNEAQ (reference sequence). CDR3 sequence: CASNDQETQYF. Here the CDR3 DNA reads TGTGCCAGCAACGACCAAGAGACCCAGTACTTC.

The V call is TRBV14, the J call TRBJ2-5, with 8 nucleotides matching TRBD1. Germline loops: CDR1 SGHDN, CDR2 FVKESK. The CDR3 is 16 amino acids. J was trimmed by 7 bases and V by 1 base; bases with no gene match: 11. The CDR3 loop reads CASSQGGSGGAGTQYF. CDR3 nucleotide sequence: TGTGCCAGCAGCCAAGGTGGATCAGGGGGCGCGGGGACCCAGTACTTC.

This clone has just a few counts. Other DNA sequences within the sample encode an identical CDR3. This chain's CDR3 is CASSLPSGHTDTQYF. The CDR3 coding sequence is TGTGCCAGCAGTTTACCTAGCGGACACACAGATACGCAGTATTTT. The V call is TRBV28, the J call TRBJ2-3, with TRBD2 identical over 7 bases. Germline values: CDR1 MDHEN, CDR2 SYDVKM. V lost 2 bases, J lost 2 bases, and 4 bases stayed unmatched. The CDR3 runs 15 residues.

V gene TRBV28 combines with J gene TRBJ2-7; D gene uncertain. The CDR3 sequence is 13 residues long. V was shortened by 4 bases and J by 4 bases, with 11 bases between the two germline ends. The germline V gene encodes CDR1 MDHEN and CDR2 SYDVKM. The CDR3 bases are TGTGCCAGCAGTTCCCCGACTTGGTACGAGCAGTACTTC. It translates to CASSSPTWYEQYF.

The V and J genes are TRBV21-1 and TRBJ2-5; whether TRBD2, the table's D call, matches the DNA was not checked. TRBV21-1 corresponds to a pseudogene. The CDR3 length is 18 residues. The CDR3 coding sequence is TGTGCCAGCAGCCTAGGAGCGGGAGGCGCCAATTTTCAAGAGACCCAGTACTTC. Its translation is CASSLGAGGANFQETQYF.

The chain combines TRBV2 with TRBJ2-1, with unresolved D. The CDR3 has 12 residues. The germline V gene encodes CDR1 SNHLY and CDR2 FYNNEI. Trimming removed 6 bases from V and 6 bases from J, with 9 bases in between. The CDR3: CASSPDSNEQFF. As DNA, the CDR3 is TGTGCCAGCAGCCCCGACTCCAATGAGCAGTTCTTC. The whole variable domain, remainder taken from reference TRBV2 and TRBJ2-1, is EPEVTQTPSHQVTQMGQEVILRCVPISNHLYFYWYRQILGQKVEFLVSFYNNEISEKSEIFDDQFSVERPDGSNFTLKIRSTKLEDSAMYFCASSPDSNEQFFGPGTRLTVL.

The chain employs TRBV6-1 and TRBJ2-5; a possible D gene is TRBD1 (5 bases). The CDR3 has 11 amino acids. V lost 3 bases and J 10 bases, leaving 9 bases between the germline ends. Germline lookup yields CDR1 MNHNS and CDR2 SASEGT. The CDR3 DNA is TGTGCCAGCAGTGATCAGGGTTACCAGTACTTC. This gives the protein CASSDQGYQYF.

The genes are TRBV15 and TRBJ1-5; D gene uncertain. V lost 3 bases and J lost 0, with 6 bases in between. The CDR3 spans 14 residues. CDR1 is LNHNV and CDR2 is YYDKDF in the germline V gene (reference sequence). The CDR3 nucleotides read TGTGCCACCAGCAGGCGTCCTAGCAATCAGCCCCAGCATTTT. It encodes CATSRRPSNQPQHF.

This clone came up a few times. The chain couples TRBV7-9 to TRBJ1-4; D is unresolved. This CDR3 has 15 residues. From germline, CDR1 is SEHNR and CDR2 FQNEAQ (reference sequence). V gave up 5 bases and J gave up 7 bases, with 17 bases separating them. CDR3 coding DNA: TGTGCCAGCAGCACCTTGGGAGGAGGCGGTGAAAAACTGTTTTTT. Translating gives CASSTLGGGGEKLFF.

The rearrangement links TRBV28 to TRBJ2-3; TRBD1 matches at 7 bases. The CDR3 sequence is 16 residues long. V lost 6 bases to trimming and J lost 7 bases; unmatched junction nucleotides: 16. Germline V lookup: CDR1 MDHEN, CDR2 SYDVKM. The CDR3 coding sequence is TGTGCCAGCAGCGAACCAGGGGGTCCTATCGATAATACGCAGTATTTT. This gives the protein CASSEPGGPIDNTQYF. The full variable domain, completed using reference TRBV28 and TRBJ2-3, is DVKVTQSSRYLVKRTGEKVFLECVQDMDHENMFWYRQDPGLGLRLIYFSYDVKMKEKGDIPEGYSVSREKKERFSLILESASTNQTSMYLCASSEPGGPIDNTQYFGPGTRLTVL.